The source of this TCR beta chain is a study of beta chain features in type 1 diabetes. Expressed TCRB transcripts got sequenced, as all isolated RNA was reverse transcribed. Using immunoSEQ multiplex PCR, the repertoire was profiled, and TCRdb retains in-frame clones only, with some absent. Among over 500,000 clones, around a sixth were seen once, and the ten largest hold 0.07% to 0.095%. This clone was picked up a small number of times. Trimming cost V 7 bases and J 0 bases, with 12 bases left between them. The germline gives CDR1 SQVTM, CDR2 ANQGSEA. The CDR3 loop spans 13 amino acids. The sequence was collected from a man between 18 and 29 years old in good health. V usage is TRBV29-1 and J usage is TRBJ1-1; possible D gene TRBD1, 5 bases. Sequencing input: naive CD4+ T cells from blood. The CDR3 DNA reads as TGCAGCGATATCAGGGCCTTGAACACTGAAGCTTTCTTT. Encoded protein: CSDIRALNTEAFF.